This TCR beta chain was observed in a study of blood T cells in healthy people across ages. The study, taken as a whole, reports: Fewer expanded clones and more diversity marked long-lived versus aged donors. The lack of PBMC sorting stopped any conclusive naive versus antigen-experienced comparison.

Trimming removed 5 bases at V and 4 bases at J, with 12 bases between. The germline V gene has CDR1 DFQATT and CDR2 SNEGSKA (reference sequence). This CDR3 is 14 amino acids long. This clonotype has only a few counts. What it binds is unknown. Using a J-beta primer mix together with a sample-barcoded 5' primer, a second PCR was run for roughly 6 to 12 cycles. TCRdb fed the 5' RACE reads into MiXCR, producing one record per CDR3 protein. In the table there are 650,000 to 800,000 distinct CDR3 sequences, under 55% of which are singletons. The chain is built from TRBV20-1 and TRBJ1-6; D perhaps matches TRBD1 (5 bases). Sequencing was done on a sample of blood. This clonotype originated in a man aged 55 to 69 in good health. This chain's CDR3 is CSADQGYYNSPLHF. CDR3 DNA sequence: TGCAGTGCTGATCAGGGTTATTATAATTCACCCCTCCACTTT.